This T cell receptor (beta chain) stems from a study of cytomegalovirus exposure and HLA in healthy donors. Study context: From donors who were HLA-typed, an early data release held about 85 million unique TCRs. Study-level results: The productive fraction for most TCR beta V segments was about 90% or about 30% in an earlier analysis. When a later analysis compared HLA-associated TCR beta chains with equally common others, the HLA-associated chains turned out to be more clonally expanded and to have lower generation probabilities. Later analysis demonstrated an association between a missense DCLRE1C variant and TCR beta V- and J-gene trimming.

With 60 Vbeta and 13 Jbeta primers, the PCR was carried out. The data were produced by immunoSEQ multiplex PCR, yet TCRdb's version contains in-frame clones alone and is incomplete. Of some 170,000 clones in the sample, around three quarters were seen once. A few counts support this clone. Its antigen is not identified. CDR1 and CDR2 (germline): MDHEN, SYDVKM. CDR3 length: 15 residues. Trimming left V 6 bases short and J 5 bases short, with 19 bases between. Sequencing was carried out using PBMCs. This clonotype was obtained from a woman between 25 and 40 years old in good health and CMV-seronegative. The V gene is TRBV28, the J gene TRBJ1-1; D gene unclear. The CDR3 region has the DNA TGTGCCAGCAGAGGAGACACCTTACCGGGAACTGAAGCTTTCTTT. Its protein product is CASRGDTLPGTEAFF.